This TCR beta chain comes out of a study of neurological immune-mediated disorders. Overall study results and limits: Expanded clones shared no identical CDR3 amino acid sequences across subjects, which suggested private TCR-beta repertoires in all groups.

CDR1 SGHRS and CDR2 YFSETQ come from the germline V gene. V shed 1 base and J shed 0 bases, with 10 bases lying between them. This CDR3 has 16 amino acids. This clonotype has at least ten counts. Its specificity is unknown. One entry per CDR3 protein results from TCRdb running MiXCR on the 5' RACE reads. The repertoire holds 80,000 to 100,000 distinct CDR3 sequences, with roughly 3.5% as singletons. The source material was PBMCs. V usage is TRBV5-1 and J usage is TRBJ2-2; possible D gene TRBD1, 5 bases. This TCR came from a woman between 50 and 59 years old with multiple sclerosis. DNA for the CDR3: TGCGCCAGCAGCTTGACCCCGGACACGAACACCGGGGAGCTGTTTTTT. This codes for CASSLTPDTNTGELFF.